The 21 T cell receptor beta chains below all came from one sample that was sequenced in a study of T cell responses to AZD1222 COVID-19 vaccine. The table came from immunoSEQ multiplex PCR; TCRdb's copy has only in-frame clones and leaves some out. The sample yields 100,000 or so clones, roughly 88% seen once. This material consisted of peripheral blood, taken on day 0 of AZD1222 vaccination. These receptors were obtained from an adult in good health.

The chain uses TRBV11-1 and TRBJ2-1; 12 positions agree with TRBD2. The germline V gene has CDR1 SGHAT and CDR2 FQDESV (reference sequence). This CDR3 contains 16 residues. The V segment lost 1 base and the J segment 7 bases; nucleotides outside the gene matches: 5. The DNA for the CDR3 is TGTGCCAGCAGCTTAGTTCCTAGCGGGGGGGCAAATGAGCAGTTCTTC. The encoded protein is CASSLVPSGGANEQFF. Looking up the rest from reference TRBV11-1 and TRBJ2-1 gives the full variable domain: EAEVAQSPRYKITEKSQAVAFWCDPISGHATLYWYRQILGQGPELLVQFQDESVVDDSQLPKDRFSAERLKGVDSTLKIQPAELGDSAMYLCASSLVPSGGANEQFFGPGTRLTVL.

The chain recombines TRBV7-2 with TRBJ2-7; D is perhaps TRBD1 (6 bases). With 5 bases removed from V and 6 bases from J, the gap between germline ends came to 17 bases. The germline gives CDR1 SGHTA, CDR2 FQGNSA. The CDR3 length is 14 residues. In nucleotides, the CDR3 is TGTGCCAGCAGCCCCCTGGGGGCTTCCACCGAGCAGTACTTC. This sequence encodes CASSPLGASTEQYF.

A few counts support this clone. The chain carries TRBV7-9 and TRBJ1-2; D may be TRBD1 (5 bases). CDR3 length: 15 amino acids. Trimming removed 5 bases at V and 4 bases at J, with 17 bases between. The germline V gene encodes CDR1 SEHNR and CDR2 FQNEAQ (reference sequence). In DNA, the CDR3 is TGTGCCAGCAGCACATCCGGGGGAGGGTTCTATGGCTACACCTTC. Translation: CASSTSGGGFYGYTF.

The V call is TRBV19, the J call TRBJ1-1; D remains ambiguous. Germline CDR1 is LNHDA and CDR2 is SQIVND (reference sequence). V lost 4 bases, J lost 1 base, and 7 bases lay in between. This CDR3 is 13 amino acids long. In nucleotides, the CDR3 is TGTGCCAGTAGTACCACACGGAACACTGAAGCTTTCTTT. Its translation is CASSTTRNTEAFF.

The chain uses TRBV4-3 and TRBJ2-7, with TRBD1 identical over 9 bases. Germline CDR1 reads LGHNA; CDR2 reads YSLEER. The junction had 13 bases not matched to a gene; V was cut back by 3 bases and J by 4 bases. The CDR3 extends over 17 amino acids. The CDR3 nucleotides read TGCGCCAGCAGCCAGGGACTACCGGGACAGGGCGGATACGAGCAGTACTTC. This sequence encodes CASSQGLPGQGGYEQYF.

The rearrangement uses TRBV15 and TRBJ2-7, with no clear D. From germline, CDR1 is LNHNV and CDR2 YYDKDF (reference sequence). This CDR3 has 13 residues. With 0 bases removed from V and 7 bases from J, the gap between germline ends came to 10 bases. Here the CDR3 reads CATSRDGPWEQYF. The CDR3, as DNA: TGTGCCACCAGCAGAGATGGCCCGTGGGAGCAGTACTTC.

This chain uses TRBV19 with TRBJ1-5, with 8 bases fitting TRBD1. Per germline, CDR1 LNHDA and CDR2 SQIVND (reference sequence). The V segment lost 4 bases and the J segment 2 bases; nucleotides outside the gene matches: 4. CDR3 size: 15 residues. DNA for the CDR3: TGTGCCAGTAGTAAGGACAGGGCTGGCAATCAGCCCCAGCATTTT. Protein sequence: CASSKDRAGNQPQHF. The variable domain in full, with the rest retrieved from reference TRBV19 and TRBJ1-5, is DGGITQSPKYLFRKEGQNVTLSCEQNLNHDAMYWYRQDPGQGLRLIYYSQIVNDFQKGDIAEGYSVSREKKESFPLTVTSAQKNPTAFYLCASSKDRAGNQPQHFGDGTRLSIL.

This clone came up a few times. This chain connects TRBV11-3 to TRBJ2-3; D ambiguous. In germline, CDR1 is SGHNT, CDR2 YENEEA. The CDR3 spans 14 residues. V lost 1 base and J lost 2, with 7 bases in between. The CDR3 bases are TGTGCCAGCAGCTTAGTGGCTTCCACAGATACGCAGTATTTT. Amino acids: CASSLVASTDTQYF.

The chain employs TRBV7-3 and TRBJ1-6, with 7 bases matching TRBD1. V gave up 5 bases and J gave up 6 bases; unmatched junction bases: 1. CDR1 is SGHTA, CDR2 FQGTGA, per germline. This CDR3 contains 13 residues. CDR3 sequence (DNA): TGTGCCAGCAGCAGGGACAGTAATTCACCCCTCCACTTT. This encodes CASSRDSNSPLHF.

The CDR3 DNA sequence: TGTGCCAGTAGTATAGAGCACAGGGGAGAGACCCAGTACTTC. It is translated as CASSIEHRGETQYF. The chain uses TRBV19 and TRBJ2-5; 7 bases line up with TRBD1. The CDR3 is 14 residues long. Unmatched junction bases numbered 2, after V lost 0 bases and J lost 4 bases. CDR1 is LNHDA, CDR2 SQIVND, per germline (reference sequence).

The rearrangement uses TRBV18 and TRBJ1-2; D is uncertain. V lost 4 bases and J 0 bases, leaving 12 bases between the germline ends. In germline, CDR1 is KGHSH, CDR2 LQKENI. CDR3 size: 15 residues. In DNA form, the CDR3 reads TGTGCCAGCTCACTCCTGGACGTTTCTAACTATGGCTACACCTTC. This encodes CASSLLDVSNYGYTF.

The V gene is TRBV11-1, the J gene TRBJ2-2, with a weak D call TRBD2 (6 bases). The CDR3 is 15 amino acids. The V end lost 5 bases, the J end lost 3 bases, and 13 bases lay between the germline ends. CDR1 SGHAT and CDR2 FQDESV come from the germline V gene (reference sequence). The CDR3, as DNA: TGTGCCAGCAGCGCTCGGGACTTTTACACCGGGGAGCTGTTTTTT. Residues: CASSARDFYTGELFF.

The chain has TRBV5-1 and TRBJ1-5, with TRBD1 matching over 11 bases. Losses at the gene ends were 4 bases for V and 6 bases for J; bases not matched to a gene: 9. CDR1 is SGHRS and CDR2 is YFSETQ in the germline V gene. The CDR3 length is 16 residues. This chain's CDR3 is CASSPGTGGKGQPQHF. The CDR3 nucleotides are TGCGCCAGCAGCCCCGGGACAGGGGGTAAGGGTCAGCCCCAGCATTTT.

The CDR3 nucleotides read TGTGCCAGCAGTGCAAAGAGGACTAGCGCAGCACCGGATACGCAGTATTTT. It specifies CASSAKRTSAAPDTQYF. This chain uses TRBV27 with TRBJ2-3; 9 positions agree with TRBD2. This CDR3 has 17 amino acids. Looked up from germline, CDR1 is MNHEY and CDR2 is SMNVEV (reference sequence). After removal of 5 bases from V and 6 bases from J, the junction contained 15 bases not matched to a gene.

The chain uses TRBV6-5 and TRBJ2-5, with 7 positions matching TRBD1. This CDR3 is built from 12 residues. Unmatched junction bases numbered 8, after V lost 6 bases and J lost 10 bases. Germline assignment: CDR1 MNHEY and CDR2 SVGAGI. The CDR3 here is CASSDLGTVQYF. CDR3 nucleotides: TGTGCCAGCAGCGACCTGGGGACAGTCCAGTACTTC.

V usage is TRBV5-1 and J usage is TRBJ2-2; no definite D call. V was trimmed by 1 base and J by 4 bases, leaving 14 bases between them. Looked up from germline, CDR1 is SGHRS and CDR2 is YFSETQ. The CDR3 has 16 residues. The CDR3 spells CASSLSQMGSTGELFF. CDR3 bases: TGCGCCAGCAGCTTGAGCCAGATGGGTAGCACCGGGGAGCTGTTTTTT.

In DNA, the CDR3 is TGTGCCAGTAGTAGTCCCGGGACAGGGAAAGAGACCCAGTACTTC. Protein: CASSSPGTGKETQYF. The chain has TRBV19 and TRBJ2-5; 9 bases are a match to TRBD1. CDR1 and CDR2 from the germline V gene are LNHDA and SQIVND (reference sequence). CDR3 length equals 15 residues. V shed 4 bases and J 3 bases; nucleotides not matched to a gene: 6.

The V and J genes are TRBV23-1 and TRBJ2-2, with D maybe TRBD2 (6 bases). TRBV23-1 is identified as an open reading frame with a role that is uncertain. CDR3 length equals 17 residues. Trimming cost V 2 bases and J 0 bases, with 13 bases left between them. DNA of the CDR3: TGCGCCAGCAGTCAAAATGGGCGGGACCCGAACACCGGGGAGCTGTTTTTT. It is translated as CASSQNGRDPNTGELFF.

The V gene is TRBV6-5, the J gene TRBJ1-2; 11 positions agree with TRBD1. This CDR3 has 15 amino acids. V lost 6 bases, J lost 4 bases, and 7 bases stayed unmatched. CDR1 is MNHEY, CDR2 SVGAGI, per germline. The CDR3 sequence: CASSVDRGHLYGYTF. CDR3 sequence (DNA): TGTGCCAGCAGCGTGGACAGGGGGCATCTCTATGGCTACACCTTC.

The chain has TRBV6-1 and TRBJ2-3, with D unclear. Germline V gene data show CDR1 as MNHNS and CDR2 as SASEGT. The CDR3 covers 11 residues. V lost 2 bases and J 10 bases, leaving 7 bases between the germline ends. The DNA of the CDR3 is TGTGCCAGCAGTGAACCCCTGCCGCAGTATTTT. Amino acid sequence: CASSEPLPQYF.

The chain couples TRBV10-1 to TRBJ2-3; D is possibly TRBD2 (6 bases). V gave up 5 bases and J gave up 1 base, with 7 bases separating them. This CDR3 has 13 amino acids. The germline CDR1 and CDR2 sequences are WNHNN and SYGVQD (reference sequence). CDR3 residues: CASSPSGTDTQYF. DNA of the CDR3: TGCGCCAGCAGTCCTAGCGGCACAGATACGCAGTATTTT.